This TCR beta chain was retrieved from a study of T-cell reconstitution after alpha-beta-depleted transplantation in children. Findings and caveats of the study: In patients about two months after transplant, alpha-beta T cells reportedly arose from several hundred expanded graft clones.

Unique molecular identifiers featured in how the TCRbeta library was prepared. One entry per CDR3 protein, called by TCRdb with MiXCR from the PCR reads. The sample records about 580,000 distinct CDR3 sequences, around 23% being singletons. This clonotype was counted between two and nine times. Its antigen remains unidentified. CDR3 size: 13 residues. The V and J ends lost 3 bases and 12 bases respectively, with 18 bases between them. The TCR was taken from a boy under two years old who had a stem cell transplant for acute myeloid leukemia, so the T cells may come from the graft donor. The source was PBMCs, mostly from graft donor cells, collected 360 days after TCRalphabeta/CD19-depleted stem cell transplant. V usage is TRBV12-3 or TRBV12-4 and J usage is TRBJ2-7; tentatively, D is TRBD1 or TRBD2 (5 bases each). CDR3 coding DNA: TGTGCCAGCAGTTTCCCGGGACCCAGAGGGAGGTACGTC. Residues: CASSFPGPRGRYV.